Included here is one T cell receptor beta chain sequence, with context. These data come from a study of blood T cell repertoires in COVID-19. Per the germline V gene, CDR1 is SGHRS and CDR2 is YFSETQ. V dropped 2 bases and J dropped 3; count of bases not matched to a gene: 10. The CDR3 sequence is 16 residues long. Libraries were prepared by immunoSEQ multiplex PCR; TCRdb keeps only in-frame clonotypes and omits some of them. The table includes approximately 150,000 clones, about 85% detected once. This sequence joins TRBV5-1 and TRBJ2-7; 8 bases align to TRBD2. The origin of this receptor is a man in his 70s who had recovered from COVID-19. What was sequenced was peripheral blood. CDR3 DNA: TGCGCCAGCAGCTTTTCGAGCGGGAGAGCCTACTACGAGCAGTACTTC. It translates to CASSFSSGRAYYEQYF.